A selection of T cell receptor beta chains follows, all from one sample in a study of blood T cells in healthy people across ages. TCRdb processed the 5' RACE reads anew with MiXCR; each CDR3 protein has one entry. The top ten clones hold 18% of a sample with more than 800,000 distinct CDR3 sequences, 45% of them seen once. Input material: blood. The source is a woman in her sixties or seventies in good health. Each CDR3 is given with its conserved first and last residue. Fields, in order: CDR3 length, V gene, CDR3 protein.

>15|TRBV6-1
CASSVLDRSYNEQFF
>16|TRBV6-1
CASSALLAGGTYEQYF
>13|TRBV10-3
CATRQGDNQPQHF
>16|TRBV6-6
CASSYFQGQGKNIQYF
>14|TRBV7-9
CASSSDRVLYEQYF
>12|TRBV25-1
CASRTVAGELFF
>15|TRBV11-2
CASSLSTGEAYEQYF
>17|TRBV3-1
CASSQGHTGEIGQPQHF
>13|TRBV6-5
CASSYSRDFGYTF
>14|TRBV12-3/TRBV12-4
CATTGLASGNEQFF
>14|TRBV7-8
CASSPPRDWETQYF
>17|TRBV27
CASSLRGRESVAYEQYF
>13|TRBV7-2
CASNRGTGYEQYF
>13|TRBV27
CASSLMDDQPQHF
>15|TRBV7-9
CASRPGQGTWNEQFF
>22|TRBV3-1
CASRAQEQAKVPLRATNEELFF
>13|TRBV29-1
CSVADGVGDTQYF
>15|TRBV4-1
CASSQPSLTPYEQYF
>10|TRBV20-1
CSARYNEQFF
>15|TRBV28
CASSLNPSGANVLTF
>13|TRBV20-1
CSANPGPTYEQYF
>17|TRBV2
CASIGTSGNRYTDTQYF
>13|TRBV5-7
CASSFNIKDEQYF
>14|TRBV6-2/TRBV6-3
CASSYPPPGETQYF
>10|TRBV12-5
CAREDSPLHF
>15|TRBV5-1
CASSLALAGGNEQFF
>15|TRBV2
CASSGGTLSQETQYF
>12|TRBV11-2
CASSSGPTNLYF
>13|TRBV7-9
CASSFGPHNEQYF
>14|TRBV2
CAGTTTGTNYGYTF
>14|TRBV2
CASRYNGPLEEQYF
>14|TRBV24-1
CATAGTGGNNEQFF
>16|TRBV9
CASSPVMASGSYEQYF
>15|TRBV12-3/TRBV12-4
CASNSVAGDRETQYF
>16|TRBV7-9
CASSRPGATDYNEQFF
>16|TRBV14
CASSQEGLAGVFEQYF